This is a list of T cell receptor beta chains from one sample in a study of blood T cell repertoires in COVID-19. The data were produced by immunoSEQ multiplex PCR, yet TCRdb's version contains in-frame clones alone and is incomplete. The sample includes about 120,000 clones, 79% of them seen just once. Sequenced input: peripheral blood. These receptors originate from a woman aged 80 or over with acute or convalescent COVID-19. CDR3s include the opening cysteine and the closing phenylalanine or tryptophan. The D gene is left open where the match is weak. Only some rows state a clone size, as once, few, many or a class for expanded clones.

j_call: TRBJ2-5
clone_size: few
v_call: TRBV11-2
d_call: TRBD1
cdr3_nt: TGTGCCAGCAGCTTCCGGCAGGGGGCTGAGACCCAGTACTTC
cdr3_aa: CASSFRQGAETQYF

j_call: TRBJ1-2
clone_size: NA
v_call: TRBV7-9
d_call: NA
cdr3_nt: TGTGCCAGCAGCCCCCGGGACACTGGCTACACCTTC
cdr3_aa: CASSPRDTGYTF

j_call: TRBJ1-2
clone_size: few
v_call: TRBV28
d_call: NA
cdr3_nt: TGTGCCAGCAGTCCCTCCGGGAAGGGCTACACCTTC
cdr3_aa: CASSPSGKGYTF

j_call: TRBJ1-5
clone_size: NA
v_call: TRBV19
d_call: TRBD1
cdr3_nt: TGTGCCAGTAGTGAACAGGGGGGCAGTCAGCCCCAGCATTTT
cdr3_aa: CASSEQGGSQPQHF

j_call: TRBJ1-2
clone_size: NA
v_call: TRBV30
d_call: NA
cdr3_nt: TGTGCCTGGACCCTTGACTGGAACTATGGCTACACCTTC
cdr3_aa: CAWTLDWNYGYTF

j_call: TRBJ2-5
clone_size: NA
v_call: TRBV7-2
d_call: NA
cdr3_nt: TGTGCCAGCAGCTTAGCGGACGTCGGGGCCCAGTACTTC
cdr3_aa: CASSLADVGAQYF

j_call: TRBJ2-5
clone_size: once
v_call: TRBV19
d_call: NA
cdr3_nt: TGTGCCAGTAGTATAGGCAAGACAGGCTACCAAGAGACCCAGTACTTC
cdr3_aa: CASSIGKTGYQETQYF

j_call: TRBJ1-1
clone_size: NA
v_call: TRBV7-2
d_call: TRBD1
cdr3_nt: TGTGCCAGCAGCCTGGGACAGGGGGCGTTGGGCACTGAAGCTTTCTTT
cdr3_aa: CASSLGQGALGTEAFF

j_call: TRBJ2-2
clone_size: NA
v_call: TRBV9
d_call: NA
cdr3_nt: TGTGCCAGCAGCGGCCCACAGGTTTCCGGGGAGCTGTTTTTT
cdr3_aa: CASSGPQVSGELFF

j_call: TRBJ2-3
clone_size: few
v_call: TRBV27
d_call: NA
cdr3_nt: TGTGCCAGCAGTTTACGGAACAGGGACACAGATACGCAGTATTTT
cdr3_aa: CASSLRNRDTDTQYF

j_call: TRBJ1-3
clone_size: few
v_call: TRBV4-3
d_call: TRBD1
cdr3_nt: TGCGCCAGCAGCCAGGACAGGGCTAATGGAAACACCATATATTTT
cdr3_aa: CASSQDRANGNTIYF

j_call: TRBJ1-1
clone_size: NA
v_call: TRBV6-2/TRBV6-3
d_call: NA
cdr3_nt: TGTGCCAGCAGTCCGCAGGGCGGGGACACTGAAGCTTTCTTT
cdr3_aa: CASSPQGGDTEAFF

j_call: TRBJ2-7
clone_size: once
v_call: TRBV25-1
d_call: NA
cdr3_nt: TGTGCCAGCAGCCGGACTGGTTACGAGCAGTACTTC
cdr3_aa: CASSRTGYEQYF

j_call: TRBJ2-1
clone_size: NA
v_call: TRBV19
d_call: TRBD2
cdr3_nt: TGTGCCAGTACCCCAGCGGGAGGCCCCTACAATGAGCAGTTCTTC
cdr3_aa: CASTPAGGPYNEQFF

j_call: TRBJ1-3
clone_size: NA
v_call: TRBV6-5
d_call: NA
cdr3_nt: TGTGCCACCACCAGGGGTTCTGGAAACACCATATATTTT
cdr3_aa: CATTRGSGNTIYF

j_call: TRBJ1-5
clone_size: NA
v_call: TRBV25-1
d_call: TRBD1
cdr3_nt: TGTGCCAGCAGTACATCATACACCAGGGACAGGGATGATCAGCCCCAGCATTTT
cdr3_aa: CASSTSYTRDRDDQPQHF

j_call: TRBJ2-1
clone_size: NA
v_call: TRBV5-4
d_call: TRBD2
cdr3_nt: TGTGCCAGCAGCACCTTAGCGGGGCCGTCCTACAATGAGCAGTTCTTC
cdr3_aa: CASSTLAGPSYNEQFF

j_call: TRBJ1-1
clone_size: NA
v_call: TRBV20-1
d_call: NA
cdr3_nt: TGCAGTGCTAGTATCTTTGTGAACACTGAAGCTTTCTTT
cdr3_aa: CSASIFVNTEAFF

j_call: TRBJ1-1
clone_size: NA
v_call: TRBV6-2/TRBV6-3
d_call: NA
cdr3_nt: TGTGCCAGCAGTTACCCCCCCCAAACAGACAAGGCTTTCTTT
cdr3_aa: CASSYPPQTDKAFF

j_call: TRBJ1-1
clone_size: NA
v_call: TRBV6-5
d_call: NA
cdr3_nt: TGTGCCAGCACCAATCTGAACACTGAAGCTTTCTTT
cdr3_aa: CASTNLNTEAFF

j_call: TRBJ2-5
clone_size: NA
v_call: TRBV9
d_call: TRBD2
cdr3_nt: TGTGCCAGCAGCGTAGGTGCGGGGGGGGGCTCAGGGGAGACCCAGTACTTC
cdr3_aa: CASSVGAGGGSGETQYF

j_call: TRBJ1-2
clone_size: NA
v_call: TRBV15
d_call: NA
cdr3_nt: TGTGCCACCAGCAGAGTTACAGGGACCGGAGGCTACACCTTC
cdr3_aa: CATSRVTGTGGYTF

j_call: TRBJ1-2
clone_size: NA
v_call: TRBV19
d_call: TRBD1
cdr3_nt: TGTGCCAGTACGCCGACAGGGGGCTATGGTGGCTACACCTTC
cdr3_aa: CASTPTGGYGGYTF

j_call: TRBJ2-1
clone_size: NA
v_call: TRBV15
d_call: TRBD2
cdr3_nt: TGTGCCACCAGCAGAGCTAGCGGGAGTAGGGTCGATGAGCAGTTCTTC
cdr3_aa: CATSRASGSRVDEQFF

j_call: TRBJ2-2
clone_size: NA
v_call: TRBV9
d_call: NA
cdr3_nt: TGTGCCAGCAGCGTAAGTAGTTCGAACACCGGGGAGCTGTTTTTT
cdr3_aa: CASSVSSSNTGELFF

j_call: TRBJ2-3
clone_size: NA
v_call: TRBV4-3
d_call: NA
cdr3_nt: TGCGCCAGCAGCCAAGATTTGGCGAGGGATCTTAGCACAGATACGCAGTATTTT
cdr3_aa: CASSQDLARDLSTDTQYF

j_call: TRBJ2-1
clone_size: once
v_call: TRBV2
d_call: NA
cdr3_nt: TGTGCCAGCAGTATACAGGGTGATGAGCAGTTCTTC
cdr3_aa: CASSIQGDEQFF

j_call: TRBJ2-7
clone_size: NA
v_call: TRBV6-5
d_call: TRBD2
cdr3_nt: TGTGCCAGCCGAACTAGCGGGAGGATCTACGAGCAGTACTTC
cdr3_aa: CASRTSGRIYEQYF

j_call: TRBJ1-5
clone_size: NA
v_call: TRBV19
d_call: NA
cdr3_nt: TGTGCCAGTAGATCGGACAGATATAGCAATCAGCCCCAGCATTTT
cdr3_aa: CASRSDRYSNQPQHF

j_call: TRBJ2-5
clone_size: NA
v_call: TRBV18
d_call: NA
cdr3_nt: TGTGCCAGCTCACCATCGATACAGGGTCAAGAGACCCAGTACTTC
cdr3_aa: CASSPSIQGQETQYF

j_call: TRBJ1-5
clone_size: NA
v_call: TRBV4-3
d_call: NA
cdr3_nt: TGCGCCAGCAGCCAAGATCGGGGGACCCTTGGAGGAGCCCAGCATTTT
cdr3_aa: CASSQDRGTLGGAQHF

j_call: TRBJ1-3
clone_size: NA
v_call: TRBV18
d_call: NA
cdr3_nt: TGTGCCAGCTCACTCAGGCTCTCAACGGGAAACACCATATATTTT
cdr3_aa: CASSLRLSTGNTIYF

j_call: TRBJ1-3
clone_size: NA
v_call: TRBV4-3
d_call: NA
cdr3_nt: TGCGCCAGCAGCCAAGGGTTGCAGGGCCTCCTTGAAAACACCATATATTTT
cdr3_aa: CASSQGLQGLLENTIYF

j_call: TRBJ2-1
clone_size: NA
v_call: TRBV4-1
d_call: TRBD2
cdr3_nt: TGCGCCAGCAGCCAGGATAGCGGGGGTAATTACAATGAGCAGTTCTTC
cdr3_aa: CASSQDSGGNYNEQFF

j_call: TRBJ2-3
clone_size: NA
v_call: TRBV9
d_call: TRBD2
cdr3_nt: TGTGCCAGCAGCCGGGGACTAGCGGGGAACACAGATACGCAGTATTTT
cdr3_aa: CASSRGLAGNTDTQYF

j_call: TRBJ2-3
clone_size: NA
v_call: TRBV20-1
d_call: NA
cdr3_nt: TGCAGTGCGAGTACTAGTACCGATACGCAGTATTTT
cdr3_aa: CSASTSTDTQYF

j_call: TRBJ1-1
clone_size: NA
v_call: TRBV5-1
d_call: NA
cdr3_nt: TGCGCCAGCAGCTCTAGGGTGGAGGCTGAAGCTTTCTTT
cdr3_aa: CASSSRVEAEAFF

j_call: TRBJ2-1
clone_size: few
v_call: TRBV10-3
d_call: NA
cdr3_nt: TGTGCCATCAGTGAACCGGCGGGATCGGGAGAGCAGTTCTTC
cdr3_aa: CAISEPAGSGEQFF

j_call: TRBJ2-7
clone_size: once
v_call: TRBV29-1
d_call: TRBD2
cdr3_nt: TGCAGCGTTTTAAAACTAGCGGGAGTCGTCTACGAGCAGTACTTC
cdr3_aa: CSVLKLAGVVYEQYF

j_call: TRBJ1-2
clone_size: once
v_call: TRBV20-1
d_call: TRBD1
cdr3_nt: TGCAGTGTGACAGGGTTCTATGGCTACACCTTC
cdr3_aa: CSVTGFYGYTF

j_call: TRBJ2-6
clone_size: NA
v_call: TRBV19
d_call: NA
cdr3_nt: TGTGCCAGTAGTACCCGAGCGGAGGGAAGCTCTGGGGCCAACGTCCTGACTTTC
cdr3_aa: CASSTRAEGSSGANVLTF

j_call: TRBJ1-1
clone_size: NA
v_call: TRBV6-2/TRBV6-3
d_call: TRBD1
cdr3_nt: TGTGCCAGCAGCTGGGACAGGAAGACTGAAGCTTTCTTT
cdr3_aa: CASSWDRKTEAFF

j_call: TRBJ2-2
clone_size: NA
v_call: TRBV5-1
d_call: TRBD1
cdr3_nt: TGCGCCAGCAGTTATACAGGGGGCAGTGGCACCGGGGAGCTGTTTTTT
cdr3_aa: CASSYTGGSGTGELFF

j_call: TRBJ2-1
clone_size: few
v_call: TRBV5-4
d_call: TRBD2
cdr3_nt: TGTGCCAGCAGCCCGCCCGGGACTAGCGAGGGCAATGAGCAGTTCTTC
cdr3_aa: CASSPPGTSEGNEQFF

j_call: TRBJ2-1
clone_size: NA
v_call: TRBV20-1
d_call: NA
cdr3_nt: TGCAGTGCCCTAGGCGTGGGTCAGCAGTTCTTC
cdr3_aa: CSALGVGQQFF

j_call: TRBJ1-2
clone_size: NA
v_call: TRBV28
d_call: TRBD1
cdr3_nt: TGTGCCAGCGGTCGACAGGGGTTTGGCTACACCTTC
cdr3_aa: CASGRQGFGYTF

j_call: TRBJ1-3
clone_size: NA
v_call: TRBV7-8
d_call: NA
cdr3_nt: TGTGCCAGCAGCTTAGAGGACAGCCGCTACTCTGGAAACACCATATATTTT
cdr3_aa: CASSLEDSRYSGNTIYF

j_call: TRBJ2-7
clone_size: NA
v_call: TRBV7-2
d_call: NA
cdr3_nt: TGTGCCAGCAGCTTAGGAGATTATCGGGAGCAGTACTTC
cdr3_aa: CASSLGDYREQYF

j_call: TRBJ1-3
clone_size: NA
v_call: TRBV4-3
d_call: NA
cdr3_nt: TGCGCCAGCAGCCAGACATGGTTAGGGAGCTCTGGAAACACCATATATTTT
cdr3_aa: CASSQTWLGSSGNTIYF

j_call: TRBJ1-5
clone_size: NA
v_call: TRBV5-1
d_call: NA
cdr3_nt: TGCGCCAGCAGCTTAGAAGGACTCAATCAGCCCCAGCATTTT
cdr3_aa: CASSLEGLNQPQHF

j_call: TRBJ1-4
clone_size: NA
v_call: TRBV9
d_call: TRBD1
cdr3_nt: TGTGCCAGCAGCGCAGGGGGAGCAACTAATGAAAAACTGTTTTTT
cdr3_aa: CASSAGGATNEKLFF